One sample yielded the 19 T cell receptor beta chains listed below, sequenced in a study of cytotoxic CD8 clonotypes in ibrutinib-treated CLL. Here immunoSEQ multiplex PCR was the method, and the copy in TCRdb shows in-frame clones only, minus some. The profile covers roughly 300,000 clones, with 60% to 80% appearing a single time and about 5% taken by the ten largest. This sample comprised PBMCs, obtained at disease progression, from a patient treated with ibrutinib. The receptors were gathered from a human donor with chronic lymphocytic leukemia.

The V gene is TRBV25-1, the J gene TRBJ2-2; D may be TRBD1 (5 bases). The CDR3 loop spans 15 amino acids. Germline CDR1 reads MGHDK; CDR2 reads SYGVNS. V lost 5 bases to trimming and J lost 5 bases, with 15 bases between them. CDR3 DNA: TGTGCCAGCAGTAGCCCAGGGATGCCAACCGGGGAGCTGTTTTTT. It encodes CASSSPGMPTGELFF. The whole variable domain, remainder taken from reference TRBV25-1 and TRBJ2-2, is EADIYQTPRYLVIGTGKKITLECSQTMGHDKMYWYQQDPGMELHLIHYSYGVNSTEKGDLSSESTVSRIRTEHFPLTLESARPSHTSQYLCASSSPGMPTGELFFGEGSRLTVL.

The rearrangement joins TRBV15 to TRBJ1-1; D call uncertain. Germline CDR1 LNHNV, CDR2 YYDKDF (reference sequence). This CDR3 has 14 amino acids. V was trimmed by 1 base and J by 1 base, leaving 7 bases between them. CDR3 amino acids: CATSRGGTNTEAFF. The CDR3, as DNA: TGTGCCACCAGCAGAGGAGGCACGAACACTGAAGCTTTCTTT.

This chain uses TRBV7-8 with TRBJ1-4; no definite D call. This CDR3 region has 15 residues. Trimming took off 5 bases at V and 8 bases at J, with 18 bases between the two ends. Germline V gene sequence: CDR1 SGHVS, CDR2 FQNEAQ. CDR3 protein: CASSPRLTNWEKLFF. The CDR3 DNA is TGTGCCAGCAGCCCGCGACTGACTAATTGGGAAAAACTGTTTTTT.

The chain recombines TRBV9 with TRBJ2-7; TRBD2 matches at 8 bases. This CDR3 has 16 amino acids. Trimming removed 0 bases from V and 6 bases from J; junction bases left unmatched: 11. In germline, CDR1 is SGDLS, CDR2 YYNGEE. CDR3 sequence reads: CASSVVPGGLPTEQYF. CDR3 nucleotide sequence: TGTGCCAGCAGCGTAGTTCCGGGGGGGCTCCCTACCGAGCAGTACTTC.

This rearrangement joins TRBV5-4 to TRBJ2-1; 9 bases line up with TRBD2. Unmatched junction bases numbered 4, after V lost 3 bases and J lost 6 bases. This CDR3 is built from 14 residues. Germline CDR1 and CDR2: SGHNT and YYREEE (reference sequence). CDR3 sequence reads: CASSYLAGSNEQFF. CDR3 nucleotide sequence: TGTGCCAGCAGCTACCTAGCGGGGTCCAATGAGCAGTTCTTC. Based on the CDR3 plus reference TRBV5-4 and TRBJ2-1, the full variable domain is ETGVTQSPTHLIKTRGQQVTLRCSSQSGHNTVSWYQQALGQGPQFIFQYYREEENGRGNFPPRFSGLQFPNYSSELNVNALELDDSALYLCASSYLAGSNEQFFGPGTRLTVL.

This clone was counted a single time. The chain carries TRBV29-1 and TRBJ1-2; 7 bases line up with TRBD1. CDR3 length: 16 amino acids. After removal of 7 bases from V and 4 bases from J, the junction contained 18 bases not matched to a gene. CDR1 is SQVTM, CDR2 ANQGSEA, per germline. The CDR3 is CSAPRDSRGAIYGYTF. The CDR3 DNA is TGCAGCGCCCCTCGGGACAGCCGCGGAGCAATCTATGGCTACACCTTC.

The chain combines TRBV5-4 with TRBJ2-4; 9 bases are shared with TRBD2. V dropped 3 bases and J dropped 8; count of bases not matched to a gene: 9. The CDR3 covers 15 residues. From germline, CDR1 is SGHNT and CDR2 YYREEE (reference sequence). CDR3 protein: CASSSVLAGRDIQYF. DNA of the CDR3: TGTGCCAGCAGCTCCGTCCTAGCGGGGCGGGACATTCAGTACTTC.

This clone was seen a single time. The rearrangement joins TRBV4-1 to TRBJ2-5; the D gene could be TRBD1 or TRBD2 (5 bases each). The CDR3 is made up of 19 amino acids. Deletions cut 0 bases from V and 4 bases from J, with 24 bases between. Germline V gives CDR1 MGHRA, CDR2 YSYEKL. CDR3 loop: CASSQEFQIGTMRGETQYF. In nucleotides, the CDR3 is TGCGCCAGCAGCCAAGAATTTCAGATCGGCACGATGAGGGGAGAGACCCAGTACTTC.

The J gene is TRBJ2-7, the V gene TRBV27, with no clear D. The CDR3 sequence is 11 residues long. Germline values: CDR1 MNHEY, CDR2 SMNVEV (reference sequence). V was cut by 5 bases and J by 7 bases, with 9 bases left in between. The CDR3 bases are TGTGCCAGCAGTAGAGCCGGGGAGCAGTACTTC. This gives the protein CASSRAGEQYF.

The rearrangement uses TRBV12-2 and TRBJ2-1; no DNA check was done on the table's D call, TRBD2. TRBV12-2 is tagged as a pseudogene. The length of the CDR3 is 20 residues. The CDR3 DNA is TGTGCAAGTCGCTTAGTGGGGGGATCCAGCTGTTATGTCTCCTACAATGAGCAGTTCTTC. This translates into CASRLVGGSSCYVSYNEQFF.

This clone came up a few times. This chain links TRBV7-8 with TRBJ2-1; TRBD1 agrees at 8 bases. Germline-derived CDR1 and CDR2 are SGHVS and FQNEAQ. The junction had 5 bases not matched to a gene; V was cut back by 2 bases and J by 8 bases. The CDR3 extends over 14 amino acids. Here the CDR3 reads CASSLTGQGHEQFF. In DNA form, the CDR3 reads TGTGCCAGCAGCTTAACTGGACAGGGCCATGAGCAGTTCTTC.

V gene TRBV7-2 combines with J gene TRBJ2-2, with 10 positions matching TRBD1. Trimming removed 5 bases from V and 4 bases from J; junction bases left unmatched: 7. Germline lookup yields CDR1 SGHTA and CDR2 FQGNSA. The CDR3 runs 16 residues. The CDR3 loop is CASSPWDRGFTGELFF. The CDR3 bases are TGTGCCAGCAGCCCTTGGGACAGGGGTTTCACCGGGGAGCTGTTTTTT.

This sequence joins TRBV10-3 and TRBJ1-1; tentatively, D is TRBD1 (5 bases). Germline values: CDR1 ENHRY, CDR2 SYGVKD. V was clipped by 3 bases and J by 1 base, with 9 bases between them. CDR3 length equals 14 residues. CDR3 sequence reads: CAISDARGNTEAFF. CDR3 in DNA: TGTGCCATCAGTGATGCGAGGGGGAACACTGAAGCTTTCTTT.

The chain is built from TRBV5-7 and TRBJ1-5; 9 bases align to TRBD1. TRBV5-7 is identified as an open reading frame with a role that is uncertain. The junction had 9 bases not matched to a gene; V was cut back by 4 bases and J by 7 bases. The CDR3 length is 15 residues. CDR3 residues: CASSGGTGICQPQHF. The CDR3, as DNA: TGTGCCAGCAGCGGAGGGACAGGGATTTGCCAGCCCCAGCATTTT.

The chain's CDR3 is CASTLLGFGGPGELFF. The CDR3 coding sequence is TGTGCCAGCACCCTCCTCGGGTTCGGGGGGCCCGGGGAGCTGTTTTTT. The V gene is TRBV27, the J gene TRBJ2-2; D is perhaps TRBD2 (7 bases). The V end lost 7 bases, the J end lost 6 bases, and 21 bases lay between the germline ends. CDR1 is MNHEY, CDR2 SMNVEV, per germline (reference sequence). The CDR3 has 16 amino acids.

The chain has TRBV5-1 and TRBJ1-1, with 8 bases identical to TRBD1. Germline CDR1 reads SGHRS; CDR2 reads YFSETQ. J gave up 1 base and V 4 bases, and 6 bases lay outside the gene matches. The CDR3 contains 15 residues. CDR3 nucleotides: TGCGCCAGCAGCAGGACAGGGACGCAGAACACTGAAGCTTTCTTT. This gives the protein CASSRTGTQNTEAFF.

The chain joins TRBV5-4 to TRBJ2-2; D perhaps matches TRBD1 (6 bases). The CDR3 has 16 residues. The V end lost 0 bases, the J end lost 6 bases, and 15 bases lay between the germline ends. CDR1 is SGHNT and CDR2 is YYREEE in the germline V gene (reference sequence). The CDR3 spells CASSLGGQPQAGELFF. The CDR3 nucleotides read TGTGCCAGCAGCTTGGGAGGACAGCCTCAGGCCGGGGAGCTGTTTTTT.

The rearrangement links TRBV2 to TRBJ1-3; unclear D gene. With 10 bases removed from V and 0 bases from J, the gap between germline ends came to 10 bases. The CDR3 has 13 residues. In germline, CDR1 is SNHLY, CDR2 FYNNEI. The CDR3 region has the DNA TGTGCCACACGTACAACCTCTGGAAACACCATATATTTT. This encodes CATRTTSGNTIYF.

The V call is TRBV27, the J call TRBJ2-7, with D uncertain. The CDR3 spans 13 residues. Trimming took 4 bases from V and 3 from J, leaving 10 bases between them. Per germline, CDR1 MNHEY and CDR2 SMNVEV (reference sequence). CDR3 DNA sequence: TGTGCCAGCAGTTCCATGCCTAGCTACGAGCAGTACTTC. This encodes CASSSMPSYEQYF.